What follows are 32 T cell receptor beta chains derived from one specimen sequenced in a study of STAT5B mutations in CD4+ large granular lymphocyte leukemia. Clones were read by immunoSEQ multiplex PCR, and TCRdb kept only the in-frame ones, dropping some. The data contain tens of thousands of clones, 65% to 90% of them seen just once; the ten biggest clones take up roughly 1.2%. The sample consisted of CD4+ T cells from blood buffy coats. The origin of the receptors is a human donor in good health.

This chain joins TRBV5-1 and TRBJ1-6; TRBD1 aligns across 8 bases. Per germline, CDR1 SGHRS and CDR2 YFSETQ. The CDR3 contains 14 residues. Losses at the gene ends were 6 bases for V and 6 bases for J; bases not matched to a gene: 5. CDR3 protein: CASTGDRGNSPLHF. The CDR3, as DNA: TGCGCCAGCACCGGTGACAGGGGTAATTCACCCCTCCACTTT. Variable domain in full (rest from reference TRBV5-1 and TRBJ1-6): KAGVTQTPRYLIKTRGQQVTLSCSPISGHRSVSWYQQTPGQGLQFLFEYFSETQRNKGNFPGRFSGRQFSNSRSEMNVSTLELGDSALYLCASTGDRGNSPLHFGNGTRLTVT.

The chain combines TRBV15 with TRBJ2-3; 13 bases are shared with TRBD2. V lost 3 bases to trimming and J lost 2 bases; unmatched junction nucleotides: 2. Germline V gene lookup returns CDR1 LNHNV and CDR2 YYDKDF (reference sequence). This CDR3 comprises 16 residues. CDR3 loop: CATSSGTSGTTDTQYF. The DNA of the CDR3 is TGTGCCACCAGCAGTGGGACTAGCGGGACCACAGATACGCAGTATTTT.

This clone was seen more than once but under ten times. The genes are TRBV9 and TRBJ1-2; no reliable D call. The CDR3 consists of 13 residues. Germline CDR1 SGDLS, CDR2 YYNGEE. V was trimmed by 4 bases and J by 5 bases, leaving 12 bases between them. CDR3 DNA: TGTGCCAGCAGCACAACGGACGGTTATGGCTACACCTTC. It specifies CASSTTDGYGYTF.

V usage is TRBV27 and J usage is TRBJ1-1; D gene ambiguous. The CDR3 contains 13 residues. CDR1 is MNHEY, CDR2 SMNVEV, per germline (reference sequence). Trimming shortened V by 6 bases and J by 3 bases, and 11 bases separated the two germline ends. The CDR3 DNA is TGTGCCAGCAGGGGTAGAAGTGACACTGAAGCTTTCTTT. Translation gives CASRGRSDTEAFF.

For this clone: Mismatch with germline at one junction end may stem from a read error. This chain uses TRBV18 with TRBJ2-3; D gene unclear. CDR1 is KGHSH, CDR2 LQKENI, per germline. The CDR3 runs 15 residues. The CDR3 DNA reads TGTGCCAGCTCACCACCCTCCAGATTCACAAATACGCAGTATTTT. Translation: CASSPPSRFTNTQYF.

The gene calls are TRBV7-2 and TRBJ2-7; D is unresolved. This CDR3 has 14 residues. Germline V gives CDR1 SGHTA, CDR2 FQGNSA. The ends were cut back, 1 base at V and 5 bases at J, with 12 bases in the middle. The CDR3 sequence is CASSLGSGFNEQYF. DNA of the CDR3: TGTGCCAGCAGCTTAGGCAGTGGCTTCAACGAGCAGTACTTC.

This chain links TRBV7-3 with TRBJ2-1, with unresolved D. Germline assignment: CDR1 SGHTA and CDR2 FQGTGA. Trimming pared 6 bases from V and 6 bases from J, leaving 12 bases between. This CDR3 comprises 13 residues. CDR3 DNA sequence: TGTGCCAGCAGTTTGTACCGGGTCAATGAGCAGTTCTTC. It translates to CASSLYRVNEQFF.

This sequence joins TRBV5-1 and TRBJ2-7; 7 bases are a match to TRBD1. The CDR3 totals 13 residues. Per germline, CDR1 SGHRS and CDR2 YFSETQ. Trimming took 4 bases from V and 6 from J; bases not matched to a gene: 7. CDR3 in amino acids: CASSADRVGEQYF. Here the CDR3 DNA reads TGCGCCAGCAGCGCCGACAGGGTTGGCGAGCAGTACTTC.

CDR3 residues: CASRLGQGGTDTQYF. The CDR3 DNA is TGTGCCAGCAGACTAGGACAGGGGGGAACAGATACGCAGTATTTT. The chain recombines TRBV28 with TRBJ2-3; 10 positions agree with TRBD1. CDR3 size: 15 residues. V lost 6 bases to trimming and J lost 3 bases; unmatched junction nucleotides: 6. CDR1 and CDR2 from the germline V gene are MDHEN and SYDVKM.

The chain couples TRBV11-3 to TRBJ2-6; tentatively, D is TRBD2 (7 bases). The CDR3 length is 15 residues. Germline values: CDR1 SGHNT, CDR2 YENEEA. Trimming cost V 5 bases and J 4 bases, with 12 bases left between them. The CDR3 sequence: CASSRGGSGANVLTF. The CDR3 bases are TGTGCCAGCAGCCGCGGGGGCTCCGGGGCCAACGTCCTGACTTTC.

The chain carries TRBV7-6 and TRBJ1-1; 7 positions match TRBD1. Germline values: CDR1 SGHVS, CDR2 FNYEAQ. The CDR3 contains 13 residues. Unmatched junction bases numbered 6, after V lost 7 bases and J lost 4 bases. The CDR3 sequence is CASKGGGGTEAFF. In DNA, the CDR3 is TGTGCCAGCAAGGGAGGGGGCGGCACTGAAGCTTTCTTT. Full variable domain (outside the CDR3, taken from reference TRBV7-6 and TRBJ1-1): GAGVSQSPRYKVTKRGQDVALRCDPISGHVSLYWYRQALGQGPEFLTYFNYEAQQDKSGLPNDRFSAERPEGSISTLTIQRTEQRDSAMYRCASKGGGGTEAFFGQGTRLTVV.

This chain connects TRBV5-8 to TRBJ1-6, with 7 bases lining up with TRBD1. The CDR3 is 14 amino acids. The germline V gene encodes CDR1 SGHTS and CDR2 YDEGEE. The junction had 7 bases not matched to a gene; V was cut back by 3 bases and J by 10 bases. CDR3 sequence: CASSSTGVKSPLHF. The CDR3 DNA reads as TGTGCCAGCAGCTCAACAGGGGTAAAATCACCCCTCCACTTT.

J is TRBJ2-3 and V is TRBV5-4; D ambiguous. The CDR3 is 12 amino acids. Trimming removed 2 bases from V and 3 bases from J, with 4 bases in between. CDR1 and CDR2 from the germline V gene are SGHNT and YYREEE (reference sequence). CDR3 nucleotides: TGTGCCAGCAGCTTTGGGACAGATACGCAGTATTTT. Its protein is CASSFGTDTQYF.

V and J are TRBV11-2 and TRBJ2-3, with D possibly TRBD1 on 6 matching bases. Deletions cut 0 bases from V and 0 bases from J, with 7 bases between. The CDR3 covers 15 residues. Germline CDR1 SGHAT, CDR2 FQNNGV. CDR3 residues: CASSLDRGSTDTQYF. DNA for the CDR3: TGTGCCAGCAGCTTAGACAGGGGAAGCACAGATACGCAGTATTTT.

The gene calls are TRBV20-1 and TRBJ2-5; D is uncertain. This CDR3 region has 10 residues. Germline V CDR1 and CDR2: DFQATT, SNEGSKA (reference sequence). V lost 3 bases and J lost 5, with 4 bases in between. Written as DNA, the CDR3 is TGCAGTGCTAGGTCTGAGACCCAGTACTTC. As protein: CSARSETQYF.

The chain employs TRBV7-2 and TRBJ1-3, with a tentative D call TRBD1 (5 bases). The CDR3 sequence is 16 residues long. The V and J ends lost 3 bases and 2 bases respectively, with 14 bases between them. Germline CDR1 and CDR2: SGHTA and FQGNSA. The CDR3 spells CASSLTPGQAGNTIYF. CDR3 DNA: TGTGCCAGCAGCTTGACCCCGGGGCAAGCTGGAAACACCATATATTTT.

The chain carries TRBV11-2 and TRBJ2-1, with no clear D. CDR3 length equals 11 residues. CDR1 and CDR2 (germline): SGHAT, FQNNGV. V lost 1 base and J 10 bases, leaving 5 bases between the germline ends. This chain's CDR3 is CASSLGGEQFF. The CDR3 bases are TGTGCCAGCAGCTTAGGTGGGGAGCAGTTCTTC.

The chain couples TRBV27 to TRBJ1-4, with 9 bases identical to TRBD1. The trim removed 6 bases at V and 7 bases at J, leaving 6 bases unmatched. Germline V gives CDR1 MNHEY, CDR2 SMNVEV (reference sequence). This CDR3 has 14 amino acids. DNA of the CDR3: TGTGCCAGCAGCCAGGACAGGGGAGGTGAAAAACTGTTTTTT. Translation: CASSQDRGGEKLFF.

This chain uses TRBV7-8 with TRBJ1-2, with D perhaps matching TRBD1 (5 bases). CDR1 and CDR2 (germline): SGHVS, FQNEAQ. The ends were cut back, 5 bases at V and 8 bases at J, with 15 bases in the middle. This CDR3 is 13 amino acids long. In DNA, the CDR3 is TGTGCCAGCAGCCAAGACATCCAGGGAGGCTACACCTTC. This encodes CASSQDIQGGYTF.

This rearrangement joins TRBV29-1 to TRBJ2-3; 8 bases map to TRBD2. The CDR3 loop spans 18 amino acids. Germline loops: CDR1 SQVTM, CDR2 ANQGSEA. Trimming removed 5 bases from V and 0 bases from J; junction bases left unmatched: 16. The CDR3 here is CSVPGRAGAKFSTDTQYF. The CDR3 DNA is TGCAGCGTTCCGGGGCGAGCGGGGGCCAAATTTAGCACAGATACGCAGTATTTT.

This rearrangement joins TRBV6-1 to TRBJ2-7; TRBD1 matches 9 bases. Germline V lookup: CDR1 MNHNS, CDR2 SASEGT. The CDR3 contains 15 residues. Germline trimming cut 4 bases from V and 3 bases from J; bases unmatched to any gene: 7. DNA of the CDR3: TGTGCCAGCAGTGTGGCGGGACAGGGCGACTACGAGCAGTACTTC. Encoded protein: CASSVAGQGDYEQYF.

The chain combines TRBV6-1 with TRBJ1-6; D is uncertain. Germline V CDR1 and CDR2: MNHNS, SASEGT. Trimming took 3 bases from V and 14 from J, leaving 14 bases between them. This CDR3 region has 13 residues. CDR3 in DNA: TGTGCCAGCAGTGATCCGCAGCTTTGGGCCCTCCACTTT. As protein: CASSDPQLWALHF.

This clone has just one count. The chain couples TRBV30 to TRBJ1-1; tentative D call: TRBD1 (5 bases). Trimming cost V 0 bases and J 6 bases, with 11 bases left between them. This CDR3 is 13 amino acids long. CDR1 and CDR2 (germline): GTSNPN, SVGIG (reference sequence). The CDR3 region is CAWSVDNRSEAFF. The CDR3 nucleotides are TGTGCCTGGAGTGTGGATAACAGGTCTGAAGCTTTCTTT.

The chain combines TRBV29-1 with TRBJ2-7; 14 nucleotides line up with TRBD2. Unmatched junction bases numbered 6, after V lost 5 bases and J lost 3 bases. Germline CDR1 SQVTM, CDR2 ANQGSEA. The CDR3 is 15 residues long. As DNA, the CDR3 is TGCAGCGTTTTGACTAGCGGGAGGGGTTACTACGAGCAGTACTTC. Translated, it gives CSVLTSGRGYYEQYF.

The J gene is TRBJ1-1, the V gene TRBV7-6; 7 positions match TRBD1. This CDR3 is built from 14 residues. CDR1 is SGHVS and CDR2 is FNYEAQ in the germline V gene. The trim removed 5 bases at V and 5 bases at J, leaving 8 bases unmatched. The CDR3 DNA sequence: TGTGCCAGCAGCCTCCGGGACAGTGGAACTGAAGCTTTCTTT. It encodes CASSLRDSGTEAFF.

V and J are TRBV2 and TRBJ1-6; possibly TRBD1 for D (6 bases). Germline CDR1 is SNHLY and CDR2 is FYNNEI. V shed 8 bases and J shed 5 bases, with 16 bases lying between them. This CDR3 region has 15 residues. This CDR3 is CASSEQGLNNSPLHF. The DNA of the CDR3 is TGTGCCAGCTCTGAACAGGGTCTCAATAATTCACCCCTCCACTTT.

The V gene is TRBV28, the J gene TRBJ2-5; D gene unclear. Germline V gene sequence: CDR1 MDHEN, CDR2 SYDVKM. The CDR3 consists of 13 residues. The V end lost 6 bases, the J end lost 5 bases, and 13 bases lay between the germline ends. Here the CDR3 reads CASRRKGEETQYF. DNA of the CDR3: TGTGCCAGCAGGCGCAAGGGCGAGGAGACCCAGTACTTC.

V and J are TRBV7-9 and TRBJ1-2, with TRBD1 matching 10 bases. This CDR3 spans 17 amino acids. Unmatched junction bases numbered 17, after V lost 5 bases and J lost 8 bases. Germline lookup yields CDR1 SEHNR and CDR2 FQNEAQ (reference sequence). The CDR3 loop reads CASSPYPPDRGRRGYTF. For the CDR3, the DNA is TGTGCCAGCAGCCCCTATCCCCCCGACAGGGGGCGACGAGGCTACACCTTC.

The chain joins TRBV9 to TRBJ1-5; D is perhaps TRBD1 (6 bases). The CDR3 loop spans 15 amino acids. Germline values: CDR1 SGDLS, CDR2 YYNGEE. The ends were cut back, 8 bases at V and 1 base at J, with 16 bases in the middle. The CDR3 DNA reads TGTGCCAGTCTGGGGAAAGACAGGAGCAATCAGCCCCAGCATTTT. Its protein product is CASLGKDRSNQPQHF.

The chain has TRBV11-3 and TRBJ2-7; TRBD1 agrees at 9 bases. Germline CDR1 reads SGHNT; CDR2 reads YENEEA. The CDR3 runs 14 residues. V lost 5 bases, J lost 5 bases, and 7 bases stayed unmatched. The CDR3 region is CASSPGTGIHEQYF. CDR3 bases: TGTGCCAGCAGCCCGGGGACAGGGATCCACGAGCAGTACTTC.

The J gene is TRBJ2-7, the V gene TRBV25-1; D not certain. The CDR3 is made up of 15 amino acids. V was trimmed by 3 bases and J by 4 bases, leaving 16 bases between them. The germline CDR1 and CDR2 sequences are MGHDK and SYGVNS. CDR3 nucleotide sequence: TGTGCCAGCAGTGATGGATGGGGTTCGGTGTACGAGCAGTACTTC. This translates into CASSDGWGSVYEQYF.

The chain combines TRBV2 with TRBJ2-7; 10 nucleotides align to TRBD1. V trimming: 7 bases; J trimming: 6 bases; junction bases outside the gene matches: 12. CDR1 and CDR2 (germline): SNHLY, FYNNEI. The CDR3 length is 15 residues. The CDR3 sequence is CASIRQGAGGREQYF. CDR3 nucleotides: TGTGCCAGCATTCGACAGGGGGCAGGGGGCCGCGAGCAGTACTTC.